These 18 T cell receptor beta chains came from one sample sequenced in a study of blood T cell repertoires in COVID-19. Assay: immunoSEQ multiplex PCR; the TCRdb copy retains only in-frame clones and omits some. Of 200,000 or so clones listed, under 85% are singletons. The sequenced sample was peripheral blood. These receptors were collected from a man in his sixties with active or convalescent COVID-19.

The chain combines TRBV28 with TRBJ2-7, with 9 bases lining up with TRBD1. Germline loops: CDR1 MDHEN, CDR2 SYDVKM. The CDR3 is 16 amino acids. The V and J ends lost 5 bases and 0 bases, in that order; junction bases with no gene match: 8. Here the CDR3 reads CASSVTGTGTSYEQYF. As DNA, the CDR3 is TGTGCCAGCAGTGTTACCGGGACAGGGACCTCCTACGAGCAGTACTTC.

The chain couples TRBV2 to TRBJ2-7; D call uncertain. Germline CDR1 and CDR2: SNHLY and FYNNEI. The CDR3 sequence is 14 residues long. V was shortened by 6 bases and J by 0 bases, with 12 bases between the two germline ends. This chain's CDR3 is CASSESLSSYEQYF. CDR3 nucleotides: TGTGCCAGCAGCGAAAGCTTGAGCTCCTACGAGCAGTACTTC.

With respect to this clone: An end of the junction differs from the germline gene, which may be a read error. The V gene is TRBV12-3 or TRBV12-4, the J gene TRBJ2-3, with 9 nucleotides matching TRBD2. This CDR3 region has 13 residues. Here the CDR3 reads CASSLSASGTVGF. Here the CDR3 DNA reads TGTGCCAGCAGTTTATCGGCTAGCGGGACGGTAGGATTT.

This clone was counted only a few times. V and J are TRBV4-2 and TRBJ2-1; 10 bases map to TRBD1. The CDR3 extends over 15 amino acids. The junction had 4 bases not matched to a gene; V was cut back by 4 bases and J by 4 bases. Germline-derived CDR1 and CDR2 are LGHNA and YNFKEQ. The CDR3, as DNA: TGTGCCAGCAGCCCTCGGGACAGGGGTTACAATGAGCAGTTCTTC. This translates into CASSPRDRGYNEQFF.

CDR3 DNA sequence: TGTGCCAGCAGCTCTCAAGCGACTAGCTCCTACAATGAGCAGTTCTTC. It specifies CASSSQATSSYNEQFF. This chain links TRBV7-3 with TRBJ2-1; tentatively, D is TRBD2 (6 bases). V lost 4 bases and J 0 bases, leaving 13 bases between the germline ends. This CDR3 region has 16 residues. Germline values: CDR1 SGHTA, CDR2 FQGTGA.

The sample holds a few counts of this clone. The DNA of the CDR3 is TGTGCCAGTAGTAAGATGGGGGCCTCCGGAGATACGCAGTATTTT. Amino acids: CASSKMGASGDTQYF. V usage is TRBV19 and J usage is TRBJ2-3; possible D gene TRBD1, 6 bases. Germline assignment: CDR1 LNHDA and CDR2 SQIVND (reference sequence). The V end lost 4 bases, the J end lost 5 bases, and 16 bases lay between the germline ends. This CDR3 is built from 15 residues. The full variable domain, in which reference TRBV19 and TRBJ2-3 provide the parts outside the CDR3, is DGGITQSPKYLFRKEGQNVTLSCEQNLNHDAMYWYRQDPGQGLRLIYYSQIVNDFQKGDIAEGYSVSREKKESFPLTVTSAQKNPTAFYLCASSKMGASGDTQYFGPGTRLTVL.

The chain is built from TRBV7-3 and TRBJ2-1; TRBD2 aligns across 8 bases. Germline V gives CDR1 SGHTA, CDR2 FQGTGA. The CDR3 sequence is 14 residues long. V lost 2 bases to trimming and J lost 16 bases; unmatched junction nucleotides: 13. DNA of the CDR3: TGTGCCAGCAGCTTAGACTGGAGCGCGGGAGGACGCTTCTTC. This encodes CASSLDWSAGGRFF.

The chain joins TRBV2 to TRBJ1-2; 11 nucleotides line up with TRBD1. This CDR3 is 14 amino acids long. Trimming took 4 bases from V and 2 from J; bases not matched to a gene: 0. CDR1 is SNHLY, CDR2 FYNNEI, per germline. CDR3 nucleotide sequence: TGTGCCAGCAGTGGGGACAGGGGGAACTATGGCTACACCTTC. Amino acids: CASSGDRGNYGYTF. The complete variable domain, with remaining parts taken from reference TRBV2 and TRBJ1-2, reads EPEVTQTPSHQVTQMGQEVILRCVPISNHLYFYWYRQILGQKVEFLVSFYNNEISEKSEIFDDQFSVERPDGSNFTLKIRSTKLEDSAMYFCASSGDRGNYGYTFGSGTRLTVV.

V is TRBV14 and J is TRBJ2-7; TRBD2 matches 9 bases. V was clipped by 4 bases and J by 0 bases; unmatched bases: 1. CDR1 and CDR2 (germline): SGHDN, FVKESK. The CDR3 extends over 14 amino acids. The CDR3 DNA reads as TGTGCCAGCAGCCGTAGCGGGAGCTCCTACGAGCAGTACTTC. This translates into CASSRSGSSYEQYF.

This chain connects TRBV27 to TRBJ2-1; possible D gene TRBD1, 6 bases. The ends were cut back, 7 bases at V and 8 bases at J, with 15 bases in the middle. Germline CDR1 is MNHEY and CDR2 is SMNVEV (reference sequence). The CDR3 length is 13 residues. The DNA of the CDR3 is TGTGCCAGCACCGCCCAGGGGCCCCATGAGCAGTTCTTC. Translating gives CASTAQGPHEQFF.

This clone was detected once. The chain carries TRBV6-2 or TRBV6-3 and TRBJ2-5; 8 bases line up with TRBD2. From germline, CDR1 is MNHEY and CDR2 SVGEGT. The length of the CDR3 is 15 residues. The ends lost 2 bases at V and 7 bases at J; junction bases unmatched: 9. Written as DNA, the CDR3 is TGTGCCAGCAGTTACGCGGGAGGAAGCGGGAGGACCCAGTACTTC. Translation: CASSYAGGSGRTQYF.

This chain uses TRBV11-2 with TRBJ2-5, with 11 bases aligning to TRBD1. Germline values: CDR1 SGHAT, CDR2 FQNNGV. With 7 bases clipped from V and 3 bases from J, the junction kept 4 bases outside the gene matches. The CDR3 totals 14 residues. This CDR3 reads CASNPGQGEETQYF. CDR3 nucleotide sequence: TGTGCCAGCAACCCGGGACAGGGGGAAGAGACCCAGTACTTC.

The genes are TRBV30 and TRBJ1-4, with 11 bases lining up with TRBD1. Per the germline V gene, CDR1 is GTSNPN and CDR2 is SVGIG (reference sequence). Losses at the gene ends were 1 base for V and 8 bases for J; bases not matched to a gene: 9. CDR3 length: 16 residues. The CDR3 DNA reads as TGTGCCTGGAGTGGGACAGGGGGCCTCCCGGGAGAAAAACTGTTTTTT. Its translation: CAWSGTGGLPGEKLFF.

This sequence joins TRBV27 and TRBJ2-7, with D perhaps TRBD2 (5 bases). Germline assignment: CDR1 MNHEY and CDR2 SMNVEV (reference sequence). Trimming removed 6 bases from V and 3 bases from J, with 18 bases in between. The CDR3 totals 15 residues. CDR3 sequence reads: CASSQRRAKYYEQYF. The CDR3, as DNA: TGTGCCAGCAGCCAAAGGCGGGCCAAATACTACGAGCAGTACTTC.

V gene TRBV29-1 combines with J gene TRBJ2-2; maybe TRBD2 (6 bases). The germline V and J ends were trimmed by 2 bases and 7 bases, with 11 bases remaining between them. Germline values: CDR1 SQVTM, CDR2 ANQGSEA. The CDR3 totals 13 residues. The CDR3: CSVEPGRNGELFF. CDR3 DNA sequence: TGCAGCGTTGAACCAGGGAGGAACGGGGAGCTGTTTTTT.

CDR3 in amino acids: CASSRDRGGNEQFF. CDR3 in DNA: TGTGCCAGCAGCCGGGACAGGGGTGGCAATGAGCAGTTCTTC. The rearrangement links TRBV6-4 to TRBJ2-1; 10 bases match TRBD1. V shed 6 bases, J shed 6 bases, and the junction held 5 bases outside the gene matches. CDR3 length: 14 residues. Per germline, CDR1 MRHNA and CDR2 SNTAGT.

The CDR3 protein is CSVGGFSYEQYF. The CDR3 DNA sequence: TGCAGCGTTGGAGGCTTCTCCTACGAGCAGTACTTC. The chain combines TRBV29-1 with TRBJ2-7, with D uncertain. The CDR3 runs to 12 residues. Trimming removed 4 bases at V and 0 bases at J, with 7 bases between. CDR1 is SQVTM, CDR2 ANQGSEA, per germline.

This chain uses TRBV24-1 with TRBJ2-1, with D perhaps TRBD2 (6 bases). The CDR3 has 16 amino acids. The V gene lost 4 bases and the J gene lost 0 bases, with 12 bases spanning the gap. Germline V gives CDR1 KGHDR, CDR2 SFDVKD. CDR3 sequence (DNA): TGTGCCACCAGTGAGGCGGGACTTGTCTCCTACAATGAGCAGTTCTTC. Its translation: CATSEAGLVSYNEQFF.